This T cell receptor beta chain derives from a study of shared clonotypes between healthy human individuals. Study-wide points: It was the non-shared clonotypes that had lower generation probabilities than clonotypes shared by all four donors. In having few donors, the study represented limited genetic and exposure-history diversity.

Concerning this clone itself: Its cognate antigen is unknown. The same CDR3 arises from other DNA sequences in this sample as well.

Generated by immunoSEQ multiplex PCR, the TCRdb table keeps only in-frame clones and is missing some. The data show more than 2,000,000 clones, approximately 94% seen once. The CDR3 is 14 residues long. In germline, CDR1 is SGHRS, CDR2 YFSETQ. V lost 0 bases to trimming and J lost 2 bases, with 9 bases between them. This sequence joins TRBV5-1 and TRBJ2-7; D unresolved. The clonotype comes from a man younger than 35 in good health. The material sequenced was naive CD4+ T cells sorted from blood. Subset reported: CD45RA+ positively selected. The CDR3 protein is CASSLGQVAYEQYF. The CDR3 nucleotides read TGCGCCAGCAGCTTGGGCCAGGTTGCCTACGAGCAGTACTTC.